These T cell receptor beta chains were read from a single sample in a study of TIL therapy for anti-PD-1-resistant metastatic lung cancer. Using immunoSEQ multiplex PCR, the repertoire was profiled, and TCRdb retains in-frame clones only, with some absent. The data show more than 90,000 clones, about 71% seen once. The starting material was tumor tissue, obtained at baseline. The receptors derive from a person aged 25-85 years with non-small cell lung cancer. Each CDR3 is given with its conserved first and last residue. D genes are given only for firm matches. Not every row has a clone size; where given, it reads once, few, many or a size class.

V gene: TRBV11-2
CDR3 length: 15
J gene: TRBJ2-7
D gene: .
clone size: .
CDR3 protein: CASSLLSLGTYEQYF
CDR3 DNA: TGTGCCAGCAGCTTATTGTCGTTGGGTACCTACGAGCAGTACTTC

V gene: TRBV24-1
CDR3 length: 13
J gene: TRBJ2-3
D gene: .
clone size: few
CDR3 protein: CATSDGAGDTQYF
CDR3 DNA: TGTGCCACCAGTGACGGGGCAGGGGATACGCAGTATTTT

V gene: TRBV6-2/TRBV6-3
CDR3 length: 15
J gene: TRBJ2-2
D gene: TRBD2
clone size: .
CDR3 protein: CASSYGIAGAGELFF
CDR3 DNA: TGTGCCAGCAGTTACGGGATAGCGGGGGCCGGGGAGCTGTTTTTT

V gene: TRBV11-3
CDR3 length: 16
J gene: TRBJ2-3
D gene: .
clone size: .
CDR3 protein: CASSLVGRGEADTQYF
CDR3 DNA: TGTGCCAGCAGCTTAGTCGGACGAGGGGAGGCAGATACGCAGTATTTT

V gene: TRBV18
CDR3 length: 13
J gene: TRBJ2-3
D gene: .
clone size: .
CDR3 protein: CASSPPTTDTQYF
CDR3 DNA: TGTGCCAGCTCACCACCGACTACAGATACGCAGTATTTT

V gene: TRBV6-5
CDR3 length: 13
J gene: TRBJ1-4
D gene: .
clone size: .
CDR3 protein: CASSYTRAEKLFF
CDR3 DNA: TGTGCCAGCAGTTACACGAGGGCCGAAAAACTGTTTTTT

V gene: TRBV9
CDR3 length: 15
J gene: TRBJ1-6
D gene: TRBD1
clone size: .
CDR3 protein: CASSGRTGGASPLHF
CDR3 DNA: TGTGCCAGCAGCGGACGGACAGGGGGCGCCTCACCCCTCCACTTT

V gene: TRBV11-2
CDR3 length: 15
J gene: TRBJ2-1
D gene: .
clone size: .
CDR3 protein: CASSLGASVNNEQFF
CDR3 DNA: TGTGCCAGCAGCTTAGGGGCTAGCGTAAACAATGAGCAGTTCTTC

V gene: TRBV5-6
CDR3 length: 14
J gene: TRBJ1-4
D gene: TRBD1
clone size: .
CDR3 protein: CASSFFRGNEKLFF
CDR3 DNA: TGTGCCAGCAGCTTTTTCAGGGGGAATGAAAAACTGTTTTTT

V gene: TRBV5-1
CDR3 length: 13
J gene: TRBJ2-7
D gene: .
clone size: few
CDR3 protein: CASSLGAGNEQYF
CDR3 DNA: TGCGCCAGCAGCTTGGGGGCGGGGAACGAGCAGTACTTC

V gene: TRBV7-3
CDR3 length: 17
J gene: TRBJ2-3
D gene: TRBD1
clone size: once
CDR3 protein: CASSLNGQGARGDTQYF
CDR3 DNA: TGTGCCAGCAGCTTAAACGGGCAGGGGGCGCGAGGGGATACGCAGTATTTT

V gene: TRBV10-1
CDR3 length: 13
J gene: TRBJ2-2
D gene: .
clone size: .
CDR3 protein: CASSESGAGELFF
CDR3 DNA: TGCGCCAGCAGTGAGTCTGGGGCCGGGGAGCTGTTTTTT

V gene: TRBV29-1
CDR3 length: 10
J gene: TRBJ2-5
D gene: .
clone size: few
CDR3 protein: CSVGGETQYF
CDR3 DNA: TGCAGCGTTGGAGGTGAGACCCAGTACTTC

V gene: TRBV7-2
CDR3 length: 15
J gene: TRBJ1-4
D gene: TRBD1
clone size: .
CDR3 protein: CASSMRQGLEEKLFF
CDR3 DNA: TGTGCCAGCAGCATGAGACAGGGGTTGGAAGAAAAACTGTTTTTT

V gene: TRBV27
CDR3 length: 15
J gene: TRBJ2-2
D gene: .
clone size: once
CDR3 protein: CASSLSTANTGELFF
CDR3 DNA: TGTGCCAGCAGTTTATCGACCGCGAACACCGGGGAGCTGTTTTTT

V gene: TRBV6-5
CDR3 length: 13
J gene: TRBJ2-4
D gene: .
clone size: few
CDR3 protein: CASTDVVKNIQYF
CDR3 DNA: TGTGCCAGCACGGATGTGGTCAAAAACATTCAGTACTTC

V gene: TRBV4-1
CDR3 length: 18
J gene: TRBJ2-1
D gene: TRBD1
clone size: .
CDR3 protein: CASSHTTGEYGRYNEQFF
CDR3 DNA: TGCGCCAGCAGCCACACGACAGGGGAGTATGGTCGATACAATGAGCAGTTCTTC

V gene: TRBV6-5
CDR3 length: 13
J gene: TRBJ2-7
D gene: .
clone size: .
CDR3 protein: CATIDSRGYEQYF
CDR3 DNA: TGTGCCACCATAGATTCGAGGGGCTACGAGCAGTACTTC

V gene: TRBV14
CDR3 length: 16
J gene: TRBJ2-1
D gene: TRBD1
clone size: .
CDR3 protein: CASTRDRVRSYNEQFF
CDR3 DNA: TGTGCCAGCACCCGGGACAGGGTAAGGTCCTACAATGAGCAGTTCTTC

V gene: TRBV6-6
CDR3 length: 14
J gene: TRBJ2-3
D gene: TRBD2
clone size: .
CDR3 protein: CASSSGGNTDTQYF
CDR3 DNA: TGTGCCAGCAGTTCGGGGGGTAACACAGATACGCAGTATTTT

V gene: TRBV6-5
CDR3 length: 14
J gene: TRBJ2-1
D gene: TRBD2
clone size: .
CDR3 protein: CASMASGRYNEQFF
CDR3 DNA: TGTGCCAGCATGGCTAGCGGGAGGTACAATGAGCAGTTCTTC